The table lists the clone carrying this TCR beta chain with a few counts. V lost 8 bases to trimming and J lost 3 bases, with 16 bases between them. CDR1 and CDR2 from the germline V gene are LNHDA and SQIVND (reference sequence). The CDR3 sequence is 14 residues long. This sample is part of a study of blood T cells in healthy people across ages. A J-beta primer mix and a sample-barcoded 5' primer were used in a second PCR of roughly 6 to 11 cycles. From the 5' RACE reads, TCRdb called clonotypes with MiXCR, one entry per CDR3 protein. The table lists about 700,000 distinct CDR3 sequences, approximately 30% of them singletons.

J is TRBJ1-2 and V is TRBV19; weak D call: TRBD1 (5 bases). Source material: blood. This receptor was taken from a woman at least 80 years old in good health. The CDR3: CASLPRGTYYGYTF. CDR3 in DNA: TGTGCCAGTCTCCCACGGGGGACGTACTATGGCTACACCTTC.